Described below is a single T cell receptor beta chain sequence and its context. This sample is drawn from a study of CD8 T cells in Susac syndrome. Germline CDR1 reads DFQATT; CDR2 reads SNEGSKA (reference sequence). The CDR3 contains 16 residues. Trimming removed 1 base at V and 9 bases at J, with 22 bases between. The RNA input was about 0.45 to 1 ug, and it was reverse transcribed with random hexamers. One entry per CDR3 protein results from TCRdb running MiXCR on the immunoSEQ multiplex PCR reads. There are 250,000 to 300,000 distinct CDR3 sequences in the sample; 75% to 90% occur only once, and approximately 0.18% lies in the top ten.

Sequencing was carried out using CD8+ T cells from PBMCs. This TCR derives from a human donor with multiple sclerosis. The chain joins TRBV20-1 to TRBJ2-4; tentative D call: TRBD1 (6 bases). CDR3 DNA sequence: TGCAGTGCTAGAGTGGGGGCAGGGGTGGAATCCGCCATTCAGTACTTC. It is translated as CSARVGAGVESAIQYF.